The next 8 T cell receptor beta chains were all read from a single sample in a study of T cell responses to AZD1222 COVID-19 vaccine. Sequencing was performed with immunoSEQ multiplex PCR; in TCRdb, only in-frame clones are kept and a portion is missing. The sample comprises 110,000 to 150,000 clones, under 95% of which are singletons, and around 3% rests with the top ten. The sample was peripheral blood, taken on day 0 of AZD1222 vaccination. The receptor source for this set is an adult in good health.

The chain couples TRBV2 to TRBJ2-3; 8 bases are shared with TRBD2. The germline V gene encodes CDR1 SNHLY and CDR2 FYNNEI. V lost 7 bases, J lost 0 bases, and 3 bases stayed unmatched. The CDR3 has 14 residues. Here the CDR3 reads CASKKRESTDTQYF. The DNA of the CDR3 is TGTGCCAGCAAGAAGCGGGAGAGCACAGATACGCAGTATTTT. Based on the CDR3 plus reference TRBV2 and TRBJ2-3, the full variable domain is EPEVTQTPSHQVTQMGQEVILRCVPISNHLYFYWYRQILGQKVEFLVSFYNNEISEKSEIFDDQFSVERPDGSNFTLKIRSTKLEDSAMYFCASKKRESTDTQYFGPGTRLTVL.

The rearrangement joins TRBV6-5 to TRBJ1-2; D remains ambiguous. Germline V CDR1 and CDR2: MNHEY, SVGAGI. The CDR3 contains 14 residues. Trimming removed 3 bases from V and 8 bases from J, with 16 bases in between. The CDR3 DNA reads as TGTGCCAGCAGTTATGGTTTGGGGTCGGGCGGCTACACCTTC. Amino acid sequence: CASSYGLGSGGYTF.

The V and J genes are TRBV6-5 and TRBJ1-5; 7 positions match TRBD1. The CDR3 is made up of 14 amino acids. Per germline, CDR1 MNHEY and CDR2 SVGAGI. After removal of 5 bases from V and 5 bases from J, the junction contained 6 bases not matched to a gene. DNA of the CDR3: TGTGCCAGCAGTCCGAGACAGGGATATCAGCCCCAGCATTTT. This encodes CASSPRQGYQPQHF.

This clone was seen a single time. J is TRBJ2-7 and V is TRBV4-3; D assignment may be TRBD1 or TRBD2 (5 bases each). V shed 1 base and J shed 6 bases, with 22 bases lying between them. Per germline, CDR1 LGHNA and CDR2 YSLEER. This CDR3 is built from 17 residues. The CDR3 spells CASSQGLDSGFGGEQYF. In DNA form, the CDR3 reads TGCGCCAGCAGCCAAGGGCTAGACTCCGGCTTTGGGGGCGAGCAGTACTTC.

This clone was found once. This chain joins TRBV27 and TRBJ2-2, with 11 bases identical to TRBD2. CDR3 length: 18 amino acids. The V segment lost 0 bases and the J segment 3 bases; nucleotides outside the gene matches: 6. Germline V gene data show CDR1 as MNHEY and CDR2 as SMNVEV (reference sequence). The CDR3 DNA sequence: TGTGCCAGCAGTTTATCGAGTAGCGGGAGGGCCTACACCGGGGAGCTGTTTTTT. Protein sequence: CASSLSSSGRAYTGELFF.

CDR3 nucleotides: TGTGCCAGCAGCTTAGTCCAGGGGAATCAGCCCCAGCATTTT. Its translation: CASSLVQGNQPQHF. V and J are TRBV7-2 and TRBJ1-5; a possible D gene is TRBD1 (6 bases). The germline CDR1 and CDR2 sequences are SGHTA and FQGNSA. Deletions cut 1 base from V and 4 bases from J, with 8 bases between. The CDR3 length is 14 residues.

The genes are TRBV18 and TRBJ1-1; D ambiguous. V was trimmed by 3 bases and J by 6 bases, leaving 11 bases between them. This CDR3 comprises 13 residues. Germline-derived CDR1 and CDR2 are KGHSH and LQKENI. Here the CDR3 DNA reads TGTGCCAGCTCACCCGTCCGGACCCCTGAAGCTTTCTTT. Residues: CASSPVRTPEAFF. Full variable domain (remainder filled in from reference TRBV18 and TRBJ1-1): NAGVMQNPRHLVRRRGQEARLRCSPMKGHSHVYWYRQLPEEGLKFMVYLQKENIIDESGMPKERFSAEFPKEGPSILRIQQVVRGDSAAYFCASSPVRTPEAFFGQGTRLTVV.

This clone was observed a handful of times. J is TRBJ2-3 and V is TRBV5-1; 10 bases fit TRBD2. This CDR3 region has 15 residues. Trimming took 0 bases from V and 6 from J; bases not matched to a gene: 4. Germline V gene lookup returns CDR1 SGHRS and CDR2 YFSETQ. The CDR3 region is CASSLVSSGSDTQYF. Written as DNA, the CDR3 is TGCGCCAGCAGCTTGGTGTCTAGCGGGAGTGATACGCAGTATTTT.